The 17 T cell receptor beta chains below all came from one sample that was sequenced in a study of blood T cell repertoires in COVID-19. Profiling relied on immunoSEQ multiplex PCR, and the TCRdb table lists in-frame clones only, not all of them. The sample lists under 75,000 clones, 73% occurring once. Input material: peripheral blood. These receptors originate from a woman between 50 and 59 years old with active or convalescent COVID-19.

This clone was picked up one time. V usage is TRBV7-9 and J usage is TRBJ2-5; D is uncertain. The CDR3 consists of 12 residues. Germline V CDR1 and CDR2: SEHNR, FQNEAQ (reference sequence). The V and J ends lost 1 base and 6 bases respectively, with 6 bases between them. The CDR3 DNA follows: TGTGCCAGCAGCTTAGATAGTCAGACCCAGTACTTC. Translating it yields CASSLDSQTQYF.

This clone turned up a few times. V and J are TRBV29-1 and TRBJ2-5; D is possibly TRBD2 (7 bases). Germline values: CDR1 SQVTM, CDR2 ANQGSEA. V dropped 4 bases and J dropped 4 bases, with 19 bases sitting between them. The CDR3 runs to 15 residues. The CDR3 bases are TGCAGCGTTGGGGGGGGGCAACAGGGCGGAGAGACCCAGTACTTC. It encodes CSVGGGQQGGETQYF.

The chain links TRBV7-2 to TRBJ2-3, with a possible D match to TRBD1 (5 bases). Germline loops: CDR1 SGHTA, CDR2 FQGNSA. V lost 1 base and J lost 0, with 8 bases in between. The CDR3 contains 15 residues. CDR3 sequence: CASSLDQGSTDTQYF. CDR3 sequence (DNA): TGTGCCAGCAGCTTAGACCAGGGCAGCACAGATACGCAGTATTTT.

The V gene is TRBV2, the J gene TRBJ1-4, with a tentative D call TRBD1 (5 bases). Trimming left V 5 bases short and J 7 bases short, with 14 bases between. CDR1 and CDR2 from the germline V gene are SNHLY and FYNNEI. The length of the CDR3 is 14 residues. This CDR3 is CASSPAHQGEKLFF. The CDR3 DNA follows: TGTGCCAGCAGTCCAGCCCACCAGGGTGAAAAACTGTTTTTT.

The CDR3 sequence is CASSLGGEANEQFF. The CDR3 DNA reads TGTGCCAGCAGCTTAGGGGGCGAGGCCAATGAGCAGTTCTTC. The chain has TRBV7-8 and TRBJ2-1; a possible D gene is TRBD1 (5 bases). The CDR3 consists of 14 residues. Deletions cut 1 base from V and 6 bases from J, with 10 bases between. The germline V gene encodes CDR1 SGHVS and CDR2 FQNEAQ.

The chain uses TRBV4-2 and TRBJ2-1; D may be TRBD2 (5 bases). This CDR3 contains 16 residues. CDR1 is LGHNA and CDR2 is YNFKEQ in the germline V gene. Trimming cost V 2 bases and J 0 bases, with 11 bases left between them. The CDR3 nucleotides read TGTGCCAGCAGCCAACGACCAGAGGGCTCCTACAATGAGCAGTTCTTC. It codes for CASSQRPEGSYNEQFF.

This clone was detected only a few times. The rearrangement joins TRBV6-1 to TRBJ2-7, with 7 bases lining up with TRBD2. Trimming took 1 base from V and 6 from J; bases not matched to a gene: 9. Germline V gives CDR1 MNHNS, CDR2 SASEGT. This CDR3 is built from 15 residues. The CDR3 DNA is TGTGCCAGCAGTGAAGTAGAGGGAGGGCGGAGCGAGCAGTACTTC. Translated: CASSEVEGGRSEQYF.

This clone turned up a few times. The genes are TRBV6-2 or TRBV6-3 and TRBJ1-1; tentative D call: TRBD1 (6 bases). The CDR3 consists of 16 residues. Trimming shortened V by 2 bases and J by 3 bases, and 16 bases separated the two germline ends. Germline CDR1 MNHEY, CDR2 SVGEGT. The CDR3 coding sequence is TGTGCCAGCAGTTACCAACGGGAGGCAGGGGACACTGAAGCTTTCTTT. Translation gives CASSYQREAGDTEAFF.

This clone has only a few counts. The chain carries TRBV29-1 and TRBJ2-7, with 10 positions matching TRBD1. The CDR3 runs 15 residues. V was pared by 4 bases and J by 5 bases, with 11 bases of the junction left unmatched. Germline V CDR1 and CDR2: SQVTM, ANQGSEA. This CDR3 reads CSVVGRDRGGNEQYF. The CDR3 DNA sequence: TGCAGCGTTGTGGGCCGGGACAGGGGCGGCAACGAGCAGTACTTC.

The chain couples TRBV27 to TRBJ2-7, with D maybe TRBD2 (5 bases). V lost 3 bases and J lost 0, with 9 bases in between. The CDR3 extends over 14 amino acids. The germline CDR1 and CDR2 sequences are MNHEY and SMNVEV (reference sequence). The CDR3: CASSFLRDSYEQYF. CDR3 coding DNA: TGTGCCAGCAGTTTCCTCCGGGACTCCTACGAGCAGTACTTC.

This clone was detected a few times. This sequence joins TRBV7-9 and TRBJ2-7, with 7 bases lining up with TRBD1. Germline V gene lookup returns CDR1 SEHNR and CDR2 FQNEAQ (reference sequence). J gave up 8 bases and V 5 bases, and 27 bases lay outside the gene matches. The CDR3 has 19 amino acids. The CDR3 nucleotides are TGTGCCAGCAGCAGTCAATCCGGGACAGAGATCGTGGTGGTAGGCAAGCAGTACTTC. Translated, it gives CASSSQSGTEIVVVGKQYF.

This chain joins TRBV18 and TRBJ2-7; no reliable D call. Trimming left V 2 bases short and J 2 bases short, with 10 bases between. Per germline, CDR1 KGHSH and CDR2 LQKENI. This CDR3 is 14 amino acids long. The CDR3 is CASSPAGHPYEQYF. For the CDR3, the DNA is TGTGCCAGCTCACCAGCTGGGCACCCCTACGAGCAGTACTTC. Variable domain in full (rest from reference TRBV18 and TRBJ2-7): NAGVMQNPRHLVRRRGQEARLRCSPMKGHSHVYWYRQLPEEGLKFMVYLQKENIIDESGMPKERFSAEFPKEGPSILRIQQVVRGDSAAYFCASSPAGHPYEQYFGPGTRLTVT.

The chain combines TRBV4-1 with TRBJ1-2, with D possibly TRBD1 on 6 matching bases. The CDR3 is 14 amino acids. In germline, CDR1 is MGHRA, CDR2 YSYEKL. V lost 2 bases and J 7 bases, leaving 14 bases between the germline ends. As DNA, the CDR3 is TGCGCCAGCAGCCAACGAACCACAGGGTTTGGCTACACCTTC. Residues: CASSQRTTGFGYTF.

Here the CDR3 DNA reads TGTGCCAGCAGGGGCCCGGGACAGGGGGTTTATGAGCAGTTCTTC. This translates into CASRGPGQGVYEQFF. The chain is built from TRBV6-5 and TRBJ2-1; TRBD1 agrees at 11 bases. In germline, CDR1 is MNHEY, CDR2 SVGAGI. This CDR3 is built from 15 residues. V trimming: 6 bases; J trimming: 8 bases; junction bases outside the gene matches: 9.

The chain couples TRBV2 to TRBJ1-5, with unresolved D. The V end was cut by 6 bases, the J end by 3 bases, with 15 bases between. The CDR3 sequence is 15 residues long. The germline gives CDR1 SNHLY, CDR2 FYNNEI. The CDR3 here is CASRNDEGPNQPQHF. CDR3 nucleotides: TGTGCCAGCAGGAATGACGAGGGCCCCAATCAGCCCCAGCATTTT.

This clone was observed at least ten times. The chain combines TRBV4-1 with TRBJ2-1; 14 bases map to TRBD2. V lost 4 bases, J lost 3 bases, and 14 bases stayed unmatched. The CDR3 loop spans 20 amino acids. Germline loops: CDR1 MGHRA, CDR2 YSYEKL. The CDR3 reads CASSLPPGLAGAGLYNEQFF. The CDR3 nucleotides are TGCGCCAGCAGCCTGCCACCGGGACTAGCGGGAGCGGGACTCTACAATGAGCAGTTCTTC.

This clone appeared a few times. CDR3: CASSHRLAGYEQYF. In DNA form, the CDR3 reads TGTGCCAGCAGCCACCGACTAGCGGGTTACGAGCAGTACTTC. The chain employs TRBV7-6 and TRBJ2-7, with 10 bases identical to TRBD2. The germline gives CDR1 SGHVS, CDR2 FNYEAQ. The CDR3 is 14 amino acids. Trimming at V came to 5 bases and at J to 4 bases, leaving 5 bases not matched to a gene.